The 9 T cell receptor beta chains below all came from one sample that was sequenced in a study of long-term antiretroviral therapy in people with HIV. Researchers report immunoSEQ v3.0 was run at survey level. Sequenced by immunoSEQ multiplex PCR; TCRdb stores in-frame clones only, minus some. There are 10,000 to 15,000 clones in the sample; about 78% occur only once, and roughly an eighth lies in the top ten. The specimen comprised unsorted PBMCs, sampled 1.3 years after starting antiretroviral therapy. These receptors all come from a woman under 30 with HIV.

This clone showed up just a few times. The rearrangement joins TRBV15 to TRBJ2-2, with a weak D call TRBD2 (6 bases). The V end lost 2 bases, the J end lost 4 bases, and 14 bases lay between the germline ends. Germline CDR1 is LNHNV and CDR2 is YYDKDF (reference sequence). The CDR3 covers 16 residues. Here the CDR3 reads CATSRPSGVFTGELFF. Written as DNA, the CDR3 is TGTGCCACCAGCAGACCCTCGGGAGTCTTCACCGGGGAGCTGTTTTTT.

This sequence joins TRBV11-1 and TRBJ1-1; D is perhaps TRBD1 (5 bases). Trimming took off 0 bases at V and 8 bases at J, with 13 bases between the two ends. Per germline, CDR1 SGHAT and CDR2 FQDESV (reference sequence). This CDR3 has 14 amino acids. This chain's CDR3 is CASSLAGVGAEAFF. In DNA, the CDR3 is TGTGCCAGCAGCTTAGCGGGGGTAGGGGCCGAAGCTTTCTTT.

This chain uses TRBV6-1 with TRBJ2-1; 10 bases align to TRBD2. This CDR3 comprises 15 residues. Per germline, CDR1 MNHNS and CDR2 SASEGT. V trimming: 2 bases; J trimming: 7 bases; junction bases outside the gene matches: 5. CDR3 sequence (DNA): TGTGCCAGCAGTGAATCTAGCGGGAGTGCTAATGAGCAGTTCTTC. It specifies CASSESSGSANEQFF.

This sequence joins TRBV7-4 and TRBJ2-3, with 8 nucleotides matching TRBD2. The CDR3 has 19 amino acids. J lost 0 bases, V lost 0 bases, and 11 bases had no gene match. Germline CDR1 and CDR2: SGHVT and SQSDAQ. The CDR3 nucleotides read TGTGCCAGCAGCTTAGCTAACAGGAGTGCGGGGGGTAGCACAGATACGCAGTATTTT. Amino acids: CASSLANRSAGGSTDTQYF.

As DNA, the CDR3 is TGCGCCAGCAGCCAAGAGGTGTACGATAGCAATCAGCCCCAGCATTTT. It codes for CASSQEVYDSNQPQHF. V is TRBV4-3 and J is TRBJ1-5; D remains unclear. Trimming cost V 0 bases and J 0 bases, with 9 bases left between them. This CDR3 contains 16 residues. Looked up from germline, CDR1 is LGHNA and CDR2 is YSLEER.

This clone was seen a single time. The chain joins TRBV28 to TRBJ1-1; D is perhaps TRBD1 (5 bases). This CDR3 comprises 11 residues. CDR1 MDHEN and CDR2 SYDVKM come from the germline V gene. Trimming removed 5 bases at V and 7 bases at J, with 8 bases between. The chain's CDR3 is CASSRQSEAFF. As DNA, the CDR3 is TGTGCCAGCAGTCGACAGAGTGAAGCTTTCTTT. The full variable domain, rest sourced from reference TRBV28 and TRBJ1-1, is DVKVTQSSRYLVKRTGEKVFLECVQDMDHENMFWYRQDPGLGLRLIYFSYDVKMKEKGDIPEGYSVSREKKERFSLILESASTNQTSMYLCASSRQSEAFFGQGTRLTVV.

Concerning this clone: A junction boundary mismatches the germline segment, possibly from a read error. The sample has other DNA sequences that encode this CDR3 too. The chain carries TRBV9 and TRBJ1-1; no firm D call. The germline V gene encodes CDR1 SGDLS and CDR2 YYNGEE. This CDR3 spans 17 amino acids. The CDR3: CASSVDPLRGMNTEAFF. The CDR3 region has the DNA TGTGCCAGCAGTGTAGACCCTCTGAGAGGTATGAACACTGAAGCTTTCTTT.

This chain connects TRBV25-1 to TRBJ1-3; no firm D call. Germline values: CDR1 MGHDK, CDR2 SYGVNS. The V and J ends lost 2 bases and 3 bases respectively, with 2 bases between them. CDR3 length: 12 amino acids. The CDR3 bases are TGTGCCAGCAGTGAACTTGGAAACACCATATATTTT. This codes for CASSELGNTIYF.

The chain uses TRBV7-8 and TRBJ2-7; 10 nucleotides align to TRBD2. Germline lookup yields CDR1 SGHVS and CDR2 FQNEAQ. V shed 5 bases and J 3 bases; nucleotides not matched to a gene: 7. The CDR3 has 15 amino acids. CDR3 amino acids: CASSPRSGGDYEQYF. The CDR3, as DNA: TGTGCCAGCAGCCCCCGCAGCGGGGGGGACTACGAGCAGTACTTC.